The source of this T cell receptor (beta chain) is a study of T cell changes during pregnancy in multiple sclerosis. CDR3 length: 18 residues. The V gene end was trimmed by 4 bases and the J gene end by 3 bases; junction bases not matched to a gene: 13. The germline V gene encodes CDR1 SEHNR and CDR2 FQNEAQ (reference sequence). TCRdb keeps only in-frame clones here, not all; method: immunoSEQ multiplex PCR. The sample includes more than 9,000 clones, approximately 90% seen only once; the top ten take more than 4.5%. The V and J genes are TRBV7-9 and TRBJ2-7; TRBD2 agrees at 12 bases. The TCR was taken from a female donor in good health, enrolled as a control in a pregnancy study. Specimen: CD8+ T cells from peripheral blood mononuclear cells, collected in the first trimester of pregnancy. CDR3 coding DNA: TGTGCCAGCAGCTCCGGACTAGCGGGGTCAAACCCCTTCTACGAGCAGTACTTC. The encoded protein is CASSSGLAGSNPFYEQYF.